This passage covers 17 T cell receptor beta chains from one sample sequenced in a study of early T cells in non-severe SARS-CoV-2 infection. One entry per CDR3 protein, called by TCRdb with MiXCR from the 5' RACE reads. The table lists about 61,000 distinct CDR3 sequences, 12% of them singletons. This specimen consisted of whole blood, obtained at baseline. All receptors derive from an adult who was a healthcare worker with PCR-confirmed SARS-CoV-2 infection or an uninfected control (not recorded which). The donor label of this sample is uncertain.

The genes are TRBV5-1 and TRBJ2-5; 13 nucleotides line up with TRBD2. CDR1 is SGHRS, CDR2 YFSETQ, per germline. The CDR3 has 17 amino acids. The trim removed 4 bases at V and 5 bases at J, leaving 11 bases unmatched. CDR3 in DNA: TGCGCCAGCAGCCCGCAACCCGGGACTAGCGGGGTGGAGACCCAGTACTTC. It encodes CASSPQPGTSGVETQYF.

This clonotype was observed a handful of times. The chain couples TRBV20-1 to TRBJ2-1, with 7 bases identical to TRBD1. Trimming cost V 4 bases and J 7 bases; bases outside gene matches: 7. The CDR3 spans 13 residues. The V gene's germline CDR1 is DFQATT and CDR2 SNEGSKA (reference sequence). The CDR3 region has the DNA TGCAGTGCTATTATGAGGGGGCCAAATGAGCAGTTCTTC. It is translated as CSAIMRGPNEQFF.

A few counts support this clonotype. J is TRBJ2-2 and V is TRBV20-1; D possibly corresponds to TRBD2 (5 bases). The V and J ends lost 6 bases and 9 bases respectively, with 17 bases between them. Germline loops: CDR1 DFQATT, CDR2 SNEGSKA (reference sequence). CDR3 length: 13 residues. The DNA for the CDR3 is TGCAGTGCCCTTACCCCGGGAAAGCGGGAGCTGTTTTTT. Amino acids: CSALTPGKRELFF.

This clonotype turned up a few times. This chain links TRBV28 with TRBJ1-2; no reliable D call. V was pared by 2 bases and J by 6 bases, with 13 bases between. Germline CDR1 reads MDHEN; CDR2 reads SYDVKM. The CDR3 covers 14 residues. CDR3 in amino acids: CASSLSARVHGYTF. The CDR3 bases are TGTGCCAGCAGTTTAAGCGCAAGGGTCCATGGCTACACCTTC.

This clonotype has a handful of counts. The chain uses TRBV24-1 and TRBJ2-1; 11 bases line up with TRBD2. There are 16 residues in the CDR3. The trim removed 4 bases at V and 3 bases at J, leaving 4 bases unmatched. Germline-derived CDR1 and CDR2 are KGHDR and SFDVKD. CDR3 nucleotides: TGTGCCACCAGTGAATCGGGACTAGCGGACTACAATGAGCAGTTCTTC. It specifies CATSESGLADYNEQFF.

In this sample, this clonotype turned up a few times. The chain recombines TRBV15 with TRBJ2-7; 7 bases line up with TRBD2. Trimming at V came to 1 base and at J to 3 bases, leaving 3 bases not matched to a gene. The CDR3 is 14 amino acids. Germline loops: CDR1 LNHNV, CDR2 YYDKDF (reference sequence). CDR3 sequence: CATSRVGGNYEQYV. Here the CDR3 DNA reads TGTGCCACCAGCAGAGTGGGAGGGAACTACGAGCAGTACGTC.

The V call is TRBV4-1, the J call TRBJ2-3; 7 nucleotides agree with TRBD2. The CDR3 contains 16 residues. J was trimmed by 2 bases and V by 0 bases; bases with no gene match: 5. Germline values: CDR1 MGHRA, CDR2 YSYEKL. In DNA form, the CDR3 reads TGCGCCAGCAGCCAAGATACGGGGACTACCACAGATACGCAGTATTTT. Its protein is CASSQDTGTTTDTQYF.

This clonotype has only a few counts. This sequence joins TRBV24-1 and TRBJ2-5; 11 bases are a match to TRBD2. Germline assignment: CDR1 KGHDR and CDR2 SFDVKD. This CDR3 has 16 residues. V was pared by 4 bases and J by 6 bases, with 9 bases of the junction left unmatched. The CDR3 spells CATSESGTSGYKTQYF. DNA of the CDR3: TGTGCCACCAGTGAGTCCGGGACTAGCGGTTACAAGACCCAGTACTTC.

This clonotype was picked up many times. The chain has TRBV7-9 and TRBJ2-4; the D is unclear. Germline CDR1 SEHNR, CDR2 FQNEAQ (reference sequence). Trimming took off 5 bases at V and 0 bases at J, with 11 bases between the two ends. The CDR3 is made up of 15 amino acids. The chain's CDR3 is CASSLEDLAKNIQYF. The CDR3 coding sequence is TGTGCCAGCAGCCTTGAAGACTTAGCCAAAAACATTCAGTACTTC. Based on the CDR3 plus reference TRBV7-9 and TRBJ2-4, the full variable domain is DTGVSQNPRHKITKRGQNVTFRCDPISEHNRLYWYRQTLGQGPEFLTYFQNEAQLEKSRLLSDRFSAERPKGSFSTLEIQRTEQGDSAMYLCASSLEDLAKNIQYFGAGTRLSVL.

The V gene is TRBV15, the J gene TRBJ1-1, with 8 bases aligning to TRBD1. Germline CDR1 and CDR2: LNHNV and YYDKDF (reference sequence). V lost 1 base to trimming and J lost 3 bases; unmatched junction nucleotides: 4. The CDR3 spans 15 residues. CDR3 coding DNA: TGTGCCACCAGCAGAGGACAGGGGACGTACACTGAAGCTTTCTTT. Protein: CATSRGQGTYTEAFF.

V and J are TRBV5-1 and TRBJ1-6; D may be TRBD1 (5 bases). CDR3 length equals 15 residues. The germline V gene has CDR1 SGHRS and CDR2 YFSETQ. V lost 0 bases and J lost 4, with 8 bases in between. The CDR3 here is CASSLGDSYNSPLHF. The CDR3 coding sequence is TGCGCCAGCAGCTTGGGAGACAGTTATAATTCACCCCTCCACTTT.

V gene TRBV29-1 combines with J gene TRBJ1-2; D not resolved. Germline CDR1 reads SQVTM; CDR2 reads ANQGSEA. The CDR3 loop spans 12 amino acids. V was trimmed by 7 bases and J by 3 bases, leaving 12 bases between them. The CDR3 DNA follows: TGCAGCGCGGATCAGGTACACTATGGCTACACCTTC. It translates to CSADQVHYGYTF.

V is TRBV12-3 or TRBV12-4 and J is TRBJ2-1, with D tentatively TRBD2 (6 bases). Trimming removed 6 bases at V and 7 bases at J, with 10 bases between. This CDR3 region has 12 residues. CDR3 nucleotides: TGTGCCAGCAGCTACGGGGGAAATGAGCAGTTCTTC. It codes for CASSYGGNEQFF.

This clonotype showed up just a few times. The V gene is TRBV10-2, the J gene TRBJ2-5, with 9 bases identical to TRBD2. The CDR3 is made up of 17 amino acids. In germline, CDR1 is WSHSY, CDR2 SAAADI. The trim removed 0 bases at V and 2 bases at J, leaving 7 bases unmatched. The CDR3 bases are TGCGCCAGCAGTGAGTCGCCGGCGGGGGGGCCTCAAGAGACCCAGTACTTC. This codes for CASSESPAGGPQETQYF.

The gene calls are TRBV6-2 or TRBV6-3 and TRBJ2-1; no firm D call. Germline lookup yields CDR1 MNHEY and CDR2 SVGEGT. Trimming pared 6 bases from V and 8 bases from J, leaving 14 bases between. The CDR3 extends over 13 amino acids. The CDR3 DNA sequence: TGTGCCAGCAGGGGCGCCGCTCGCTATGAGCAGTTCTTC. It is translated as CASRGAARYEQFF.

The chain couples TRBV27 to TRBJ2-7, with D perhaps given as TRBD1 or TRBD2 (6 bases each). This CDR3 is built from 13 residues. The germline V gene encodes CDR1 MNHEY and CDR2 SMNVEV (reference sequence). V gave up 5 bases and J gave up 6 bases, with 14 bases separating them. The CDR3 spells CASSPRGGGEQYV. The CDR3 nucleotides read TGTGCCAGCAGTCCCCGAGGAGGGGGCGAGCAGTACGTC.

The CDR3 region is CASRGGLEAFF. CDR3 nucleotides: TGTGCCAGCAGAGGCGGACTTGAAGCTTTCTTT. The V call is TRBV3-1, the J call TRBJ1-1; D unclear. Trimming removed 6 bases from V and 7 bases from J, with 9 bases in between. The CDR3 is made up of 11 amino acids. Germline assignment: CDR1 LGHDT and CDR2 YNNKEL (reference sequence).